The 32 T cell receptor beta chains below come from one sample, sequenced in a study of CXCR3-negative and CXCR3-positive naive CD8 T cells. Regarding the study as a whole: The TRB CDR3s that CXCR3-positive naive cells carried were more hydrophobic than those of CXCR3-negative naive cells.

Via 5' RACE with UMI labels, TRB cDNA libraries were prepared. Reprocessing the 5' RACE reads, TCRdb reports a single entry for every CDR3 protein and omits DNA. The sample data list some 110,000 distinct CDR3 sequences. Antigen specificity for these receptors is unknown. The sample taken for sequencing was naive CXCR3+ CD8+ T cells from blood. The sample's subset: CD45RO-CCR7+CD27+CD95- naive CD8+ T cells expressing CXCR3 (TNR3+). The receptors derive from a human donor in good health. Some clones in this sample may be carry-over from other donors' samples.

This chain connects TRBV5-1 to TRBJ2-7; the D gene TCRdb calls, TRBD1, cannot be checked with no DNA. CDR3 length: 15 amino acids. Germline CDR1 SGHRS, CDR2 YFSETQ. The CDR3 loop reads CASSSDRGTSYEQYF.

J is TRBJ2-2 and V is TRBV29-1. The CDR3 runs to 12 residues. Germline CDR1 is SQVTM and CDR2 is ANQGSEA. CDR3 residues: CSVRGSTGELFF.

This chain connects TRBV2 to TRBJ2-7. The CDR3 has 13 amino acids. CDR1 SNHLY and CDR2 FYNNEI come from the germline V gene. CDR3 region: CASRDRSSYGQYF.

The V call is TRBV29-1, the J call TRBJ2-1; lacking DNA, the TRBD1 call made by TCRdb goes unchecked. CDR3 length: 14 residues. The germline gives CDR1 SQVTM, CDR2 ANQGSEA. CDR3 amino acids: CSLLNGGQGNEQFF.

The chain is built from TRBV7-6 and TRBJ1-2; the D call of TRBD1 rests on TCRdb alone, since no DNA is present to check it. Germline loops: CDR1 SGHVS, CDR2 FNYEAQ. The CDR3 totals 16 residues. CDR3 residues: CASSPLPAGTDYGYTF.

CDR3 residues: CASSTLGGSYNEQFF. The gene calls are TRBV7-3 and TRBJ2-1. This CDR3 is 15 amino acids long. Germline V gene sequence: CDR1 SGHTA, CDR2 FQGTGA.

The chain combines TRBV5-1 with TRBJ2-1; absent DNA, TCRdb's TRBD1 call cannot be checked. Germline V lookup: CDR1 SGHRS, CDR2 YFSETQ. This CDR3 has 18 residues. CDR3 protein: CASSIGHDSSATYNEQFF.

This chain uses TRBV7-3 with TRBJ1-1; TCRdb's D gene call, TRBD1, goes unchecked for lack of DNA. CDR1 is SGHTA and CDR2 is FQGTGA in the germline V gene. The CDR3 runs 13 residues. CDR3 in amino acids: CASRSTGGLEAFF.

The CDR3 loop is CASSWTGDEQYF. The J gene is TRBJ2-7, the V gene TRBV28; TCRdb's D call of TRBD1 is untestable without DNA. This CDR3 has 12 residues. Germline CDR1 MDHEN, CDR2 SYDVKM.

This chain joins TRBV29-1 and TRBJ2-7. The germline gives CDR1 SQVTM, CDR2 ANQGSEA. CDR3 length: 13 residues. The CDR3 protein is CSVVEDSSYEQYF.

The genes are TRBV20-1 and TRBJ2-3; TCRdb indicates TRBD1, and absent DNA this call remains unverified. Germline V gene sequence: CDR1 DFQATT, CDR2 SNEGSKA (reference sequence). The CDR3 is made up of 18 amino acids. The CDR3 sequence: CSASGAELLPLSTDTQYF.

This chain joins TRBV9 and TRBJ2-5; TCRdb reports TRBD2, a call that lacks DNA to check it against. Germline lookup yields CDR1 SGDLS and CDR2 YYNGEE. This CDR3 region has 16 residues. CDR3 loop: CASSTRPTAQGETQYF.

This chain joins TRBV5-1 and TRBJ1-1; TCRdb's assignment of TRBD1 cannot be checked, as there is no DNA. Germline-derived CDR1 and CDR2 are SGHRS and YFSETQ. This CDR3 is built from 12 residues. The CDR3 sequence: CASQDTNTEAFF.

The genes are TRBV7-2 and TRBJ2-3; TCRdb's D gene call, TRBD2, goes unchecked for lack of DNA. The germline V gene encodes CDR1 SGHTA and CDR2 FQGNSA. The CDR3 spans 18 residues. The CDR3 sequence: CASTPQLGRRENSDTQYF.

This chain joins TRBV15 and TRBJ2-1; the TRBD2 assignment by TCRdb is unverifiable without DNA. The CDR3 covers 15 residues. CDR1 and CDR2 (germline): LNHNV, YYDKDF (reference sequence). The CDR3 loop reads CATSRATSVDNEQFF.

The V and J genes are TRBV14 and TRBJ2-1; the TRBD2 assignment by TCRdb is unverifiable without DNA. The germline gives CDR1 SGHDN, CDR2 FVKESK. The CDR3 is 16 residues long. Here the CDR3 reads CASSQMGLAGYNEQFF.

The chain is built from TRBV10-3 and TRBJ1-2. The CDR3 has 15 residues. The germline gives CDR1 ENHRY, CDR2 SYGVKD. The CDR3 here is CAISDFLGPNYGYTF.

The rearrangement uses TRBV10-3 and TRBJ2-1; lacking DNA, the TRBD1 call made by TCRdb goes unchecked. This CDR3 has 14 residues. CDR1 and CDR2 from the germline V gene are ENHRY and SYGVKD. CDR3 in amino acids: CAISESGQYNELFF.

The chain recombines TRBV3-1 with TRBJ2-7; TCRdb returns TRBD1, unconfirmable since there is no DNA. The CDR3 has 16 residues. CDR1 LGHDT and CDR2 YNNKEL come from the germline V gene (reference sequence). This CDR3 reads CASSHRTTGLAYEQYF.

The chain has TRBV7-9 and TRBJ2-7; TCRdb's D gene call, TRBD2, goes unchecked for lack of DNA. CDR3 length: 14 amino acids. Looked up from germline, CDR1 is SEHNR and CDR2 is FQNEAQ (reference sequence). The CDR3 sequence is CASSSRDSPDEQYF. Supplemented by reference TRBV7-9 and TRBJ2-7, the full variable domain reads DTGVSQNPRHKITKRGQNVTFRCDPISEHNRLYWYRQTLGQGPEFLTYFQNEAQLEKSRLLSDRFSAERPKGSFSTLEIQRTEQGDSAMYLCASSSRDSPDEQYFGPGTRLTVT.

This sequence joins TRBV12-3 or TRBV12-4 and TRBJ2-3; TCRdb's D call, TRBD1, is unchecked because there is no DNA. The length of the CDR3 is 13 residues. The CDR3 reads CASWDRGADTQYF.

The CDR3 loop is CASRPGRGGELFF. The gene calls are TRBV7-3 and TRBJ2-2; TCRdb lists TRBD1, though no DNA is available to test this call. The length of the CDR3 is 13 residues. Germline V gives CDR1 SGHTA, CDR2 FQGTGA. The whole variable domain, remainder taken from reference TRBV7-3 and TRBJ2-2, is GAGVSQTPSNKVTEKGKYVELRCDPISGHTALYWYRQSLGQGPEFLIYFQGTGAADDSGLPNDRFFAVRPEGSVSTLKIQRTERGDSAVYLCASRPGRGGELFFGEGSRLTVL.

The chain uses TRBV29-1 and TRBJ2-1; TCRdb names TRBD2, which stays unverified in the absence of DNA. Looked up from germline, CDR1 is SQVTM and CDR2 is ANQGSEA. The CDR3 contains 14 residues. CDR3 in amino acids: CSVLSGGAFDEQLF.

The chain links TRBV12-3 or TRBV12-4 to TRBJ1-6; lacking DNA, the TRBD1 call made by TCRdb goes unchecked. The CDR3 has 12 amino acids. The CDR3 here is CASSLSNSPLHF.

The chain carries TRBV29-1 and TRBJ1-1; TCRdb reports TRBD1, a call that lacks DNA to check it against. CDR3 size: 14 residues. CDR1 is SQVTM, CDR2 ANQGSEA, per germline. CDR3 protein: CSVEAWTGELEAFF.

J is TRBJ2-2 and V is TRBV29-1; TCRdb indicates TRBD2, and absent DNA this call remains unverified. Per germline, CDR1 SQVTM and CDR2 ANQGSEA. This CDR3 contains 14 residues. Here the CDR3 reads CSAPGLGPAGELFF.

The chain links TRBV7-3 to TRBJ2-1; the TRBD1 assignment by TCRdb is unverifiable without DNA. Germline lookup yields CDR1 SGHTA and CDR2 FQGTGA. This CDR3 region has 13 residues. The CDR3 is CASRGTGYNEQFF.

The chain employs TRBV6-6 and TRBJ2-2; TCRdb returns TRBD1, unconfirmable since there is no DNA. The CDR3 is 12 amino acids. Germline V gene lookup returns CDR1 MNHNY and CDR2 SVGAGI (reference sequence). The CDR3 here is CASSLQVEELFF.

The genes are TRBV25-1 and TRBJ2-2. The length of the CDR3 is 17 residues. Germline V CDR1 and CDR2: MGHDK, SYGVNS. CDR3 region: CASSEYFTLTITGELFF.

The chain has TRBV4-2 and TRBJ2-6. This CDR3 is built from 15 residues. CDR1 and CDR2 (germline): LGHNA, YNFKEQ. The CDR3 loop is CASSQEESGANVLTF.

The chain links TRBV19 to TRBJ2-5; TCRdb returns TRBD1, unconfirmable since there is no DNA. Germline values: CDR1 LNHDA, CDR2 SQIVND (reference sequence). This CDR3 has 16 amino acids. This chain's CDR3 is CASSIDRTGLLETQYF.

V and J are TRBV27 and TRBJ1-1. The CDR3 has 14 residues. CDR1 is MNHEY, CDR2 SMNVEV, per germline (reference sequence). This CDR3 is CASSLFGWGTEAFF.